This T cell receptor (beta chain) was found in a study of a mutant IDH1 vaccine in newly diagnosed glioma. Study-wide background: Treated patients showed a male proportion of approximately 62%, a female proportion of approximately 40%, and a mean age of around 40 years. Patients were pretreated with radiotherapy, temozolomide, or both, mostly both. Study-level findings and limits: Variations in leading peripheral T cell clonotypes appeared to have no connection with pseudoprogression.

Of note for this clone: Antigen specificity is unknown.

The repertoire was sequenced with immunoSEQ multiplex PCR; TCRdb's copy has only in-frame clones and lacks some. The repertoire consists of about 66,000 clones, with 86% occurring once and the leading ten covering 2.9%. Germline V gene lookup returns CDR1 SGHAT and CDR2 FQNNGV. The CDR3 is made up of 14 amino acids. Time point reported: baseline, week 1 (first vaccination visit). As for treatment: pre-vaccination baseline after standard-of-care therapy. The donor cohort comprised cases of new WHO grade 3 or 4 IDH1-mutant, ATRX-lost astrocytoma. This receptor was obtained from a young man with glioma. The J gene is TRBJ2-5, the V gene TRBV11-2, with 8 positions matching TRBD1. The better agreement between TRBJ2-7 and the DNA end casts doubt on the J call. This material consisted of PBMCs, taken from a glioma patient treated with radiotherapy, temozolomide or both. CDR3 DNA: TGTGCCAGCAGCTTCCGGGACAGGACCTACGAGCAGTACTTC. Protein sequence: CASSFRDRTYEQYF.